This T cell receptor beta chain was obtained from a study of blood T cells in healthy people across ages. With a J-beta primer mix and a sample-barcoded 5' primer, a second PCR ran roughly 6 to 12 cycles. TCRdb re-called the 5' RACE reads with MiXCR, one entry per CDR3 protein. Of approximately 850,000 distinct CDR3 sequences listed, under 45% are singletons. This clonotype turned up a few times. The length of the CDR3 is 15 residues. The ends lost 4 bases at V and 2 bases at J; junction bases unmatched: 5. CDR1 is SNHLY, CDR2 FYNNEI, per germline. The receptor was isolated from a man in his fifties or sixties in good health. The source material was blood. The V and J genes are TRBV2 and TRBJ2-3, with 8 bases identical to TRBD2. The chain's CDR3 is CASSAGGPVTDTQYF. CDR3 bases: TGTGCCAGCAGTGCGGGGGGGCCCGTCACAGATACGCAGTATTTT.